This T cell receptor beta chain was found in a study of T cells after posttransplantation cyclophosphamide (dated by TCRdb to the mid-2010s). A note on the overall study: The study tracked T cell repertoire reconstitution by TRB sequencing after myeloablative bone marrow transplantation using posttransplantation cyclophosphamide as GVHD prophylaxis. In 3 patients, TRB sequencing was also performed on up to 3 more blood samples taken 2 to 5.2 years after transplant, and in several patients, pretransplant blood was also TRB-sequenced. Public TRB sequences were compared against a database of over 3,500 sequences linked to responses to pathogens, tumor antigens, self-antigens and alloantigens. Antigen receptor sequencing covered samples from about 40 PTCy-treated patients and 16 of their related bone marrow donors. Blood from all 30 or so PTCy patients who had 1-year posttransplant specimens underwent TRB sequencing. Because TRA and TRB clonality correlated tightly in 10 or so samples, later TCR analyses were limited to TRB. The full study reports these points: Donor-recipient similarity was low at 1-2 months but rose over the first year, and later blood repertoires were often dominated by donor CD8+ memory clones. The TRB repertoires of T cells infiltrating skin or GI tract showed only limited overlap with the TRB repertoires of T cells in blood. Across about 49 patients, TRB clonality was highly associated with recipient CMV seropositivity and CMV reactivation, and PTCy diversity was similar to diversity in CNI/methotrexate controls.

Genomic DNA was the input for TRB sequencing, which was run either with the immunoSEQ assay at survey resolution or with the hsTCRB kit. The authors' analysis ran thus. The immunoSEQ software handled initial read processing, and the LymphoSeq R package was used for repertoire analyses. For each TRB dataset, clonality was calculated as 1 minus normalized Shannon entropy, and the Gini coefficient was computed as well. To infer phenotypes in unsorted samples, TRB sequences from sorted subsets of the recipient or donor were mapped onto the unsorted samples of the same recipient. TCRdb stores this immuneACCESS table with in-frame sequences only. Part of the clones is absent; in the studies checked, under half of the shortfall reflects unresolved V genes, and no reason is known for the rest. The D gene and trimming were derived from the DNA, and the V and J assignments and clone size from that table. The sample records some 16,000 clones, over 60% of which are singletons. The top ten constitute roughly 31% of the sample.

The treatment or condition tag for this specimen amounts to: high-dose cyclophosphamide on days +3 and +4 as single-agent GVHD prophylaxis. For conditioning, the PTCy patients got busulfan and fludarabine, then a related or unrelated marrow graft, followed by cyclophosphamide on days +3 and +4. PTCy-treated patients were drawn from a prospective multi-institutional clinical trial. Peripheral blood and bone marrow mononuclear cells were isolated by Ficoll-Hypaque density centrifugation and were cryopreserved. CD4+ and CD8+ T cells, including naive and memory subsets, were sorted by FACS using a FACSAria II. The V and J ends are trimmed by 6 bases and 5 bases, leaving 13 bases between them. The CDR3 measures 13 amino acids from cysteine to phenylalanine. Only CDR3 DNA remains: 39 bases, in frame from the first base. CDR1 and CDR2, looked up from the germline V gene, are MNHEY and SVGAGI. Details on this clone: Its antigen is unknown. Base qualities are not at hand, and no much larger clone is one base apart.

The sequence came from a female patient in her thirties or forties who received an allogeneic stem cell transplant from a related donor, was CMV-positive, and had no GVHD. The graft donor may be the source of some T cells after a transplant. Specimen: CD8+ T cells sorted from PBMCs, collected 1,900 to 2,000 days after a stem cell transplant with posttransplant cyclophosphamide. The sequence joins TRBV6-5 to TRBJ2-5; TRBD1 is possibly the D segment (5 matching bases). The CDR3: CASRSRVVETQYF. The nucleotides are TGTGCCAGCAGATCCAGGGTGGTGGAGACCCAGTACTTC.